This T cell receptor (beta chain) was documented in a study of blood T cell repertoires in COVID-19. CDR3 length equals 13 residues. Germline V lookup: CDR1 MNHEY, CDR2 SVGAGI. Deletions cut 5 bases from V and 6 bases from J, with 12 bases between. This clone was recorded only once. TCRdb's table, derived via immunoSEQ multiplex PCR, lists solely in-frame clones and lacks some. The table lists around 310,000 clones, 75% to 90% of them singletons. This TCR was recovered from a woman aged 40 to 50 who had recovered from COVID-19. The source material was PBMCs or T cells enriched from blood (not recorded which). The chain recombines TRBV6-5 with TRBJ2-3; D is undetermined. The chain's CDR3 is CASSLTPLDTQYF. The CDR3 bases are TGTGCCAGCAGTCTGACTCCCCTGGATACGCAGTATTTT.